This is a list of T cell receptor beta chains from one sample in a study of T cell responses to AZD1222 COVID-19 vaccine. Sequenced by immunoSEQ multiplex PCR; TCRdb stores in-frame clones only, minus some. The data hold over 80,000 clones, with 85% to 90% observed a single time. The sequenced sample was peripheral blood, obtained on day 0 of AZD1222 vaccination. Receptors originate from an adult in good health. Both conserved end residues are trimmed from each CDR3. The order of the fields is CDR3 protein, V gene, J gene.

CDR3aa: ASRERARLGDTQY
v_gene: TRBV2
j_gene: TRBJ2-3

CDR3aa: AISESGTGAST
v_gene: TRBV10-3
j_gene: TRBJ1-2

CDR3aa: ASSGAQSYGYT
v_gene: TRBV9
j_gene: TRBJ1-2

CDR3aa: ASSRGGGTKNIQY
v_gene: TRBV11-2
j_gene: TRBJ2-4

CDR3aa: ATSDSRGQGRTDTQY
v_gene: TRBV24-1
j_gene: TRBJ2-3

CDR3aa: ASSFTSGPSYEQY
v_gene: TRBV3-1/TRBV3-2
j_gene: TRBJ2-7

CDR3aa: ASSPGTNYWVAGELF
v_gene: TRBV7-2
j_gene: TRBJ2-2

CDR3aa: ASTSGVNQPQH
v_gene: TRBV6-5
j_gene: TRBJ1-5

CDR3aa: ASSPGQGWEDEQF
v_gene: TRBV4-3
j_gene: TRBJ2-1

CDR3aa: ASSGGEAGSKNIQY
v_gene: TRBV9
j_gene: TRBJ2-4

CDR3aa: ASSYLAGYSGANVLT
v_gene: TRBV6-2/TRBV6-3
j_gene: TRBJ2-6

CDR3aa: ASSPNPDRELF
v_gene: TRBV18
j_gene: TRBJ2-2

CDR3aa: ASSPVPGYTIY
v_gene: TRBV7-9
j_gene: TRBJ1-3

CDR3aa: ASSPDNYGYT
v_gene: TRBV14
j_gene: TRBJ1-2

CDR3aa: ATGGAGTNEKLF
v_gene: TRBV28
j_gene: TRBJ1-4

CDR3aa: ASSEWTEVSNQPQH
v_gene: TRBV6-1
j_gene: TRBJ1-5

CDR3aa: AWSLDGKYGYT
v_gene: TRBV30
j_gene: TRBJ1-2

CDR3aa: ASSPTISSYNEQF
v_gene: TRBV27
j_gene: TRBJ2-1

CDR3aa: ASSRGSSLNEQF
v_gene: TRBV19
j_gene: TRBJ2-1

CDR3aa: ASSSHYTGDTEAF
v_gene: TRBV7-2
j_gene: TRBJ1-1

CDR3aa: ASSLGLAGEGNEQF
v_gene: TRBV7-2
j_gene: TRBJ2-1

CDR3aa: ASSPQGVHNEQF
v_gene: TRBV27
j_gene: TRBJ2-1

CDR3aa: ASSPLQGQGEETQH
v_gene: TRBV19
j_gene: TRBJ1-5

CDR3aa: ASSLEGNTEAF
v_gene: TRBV5-1
j_gene: TRBJ1-1

CDR3aa: ASSQDIRTEVTGNTIY
v_gene: TRBV4-3
j_gene: TRBJ1-3

CDR3aa: ASNERESRNEQF
v_gene: TRBV28
j_gene: TRBJ2-1

CDR3aa: ASTPSSEGRYEQY
v_gene: TRBV6-5
j_gene: TRBJ2-7

CDR3aa: ASSFRGSNQPQH
v_gene: TRBV13
j_gene: TRBJ1-5

CDR3aa: ASSPPRRQASVEQF
v_gene: TRBV18
j_gene: TRBJ2-1

CDR3aa: ASSLGQGGYT
v_gene: TRBV2
j_gene: TRBJ1-2

CDR3aa: ASSRQGSVQPQH
v_gene: TRBV28
j_gene: TRBJ1-5

CDR3aa: SRQAYTEAF
v_gene: TRBV30
j_gene: TRBJ1-1

CDR3aa: ASSDPGWGKAF
v_gene: TRBV10-2
j_gene: TRBJ1-1

CDR3aa: ASSTGGFSNEKLF
v_gene: TRBV7-2
j_gene: TRBJ1-4

CDR3aa: ASSQVSGYQETQY
v_gene: TRBV3-1/TRBV3-2
j_gene: TRBJ2-5

CDR3aa: ATTADGNTSGNTIY
v_gene: TRBV15
j_gene: TRBJ1-3

CDR3aa: ASTRGGETQY
v_gene: TRBV5-1
j_gene: TRBJ2-5

CDR3aa: ASSPVTGPGGNVLT
v_gene: TRBV18
j_gene: TRBJ2-6

CDR3aa: ASSPRGAVSGANVLT
v_gene: TRBV28
j_gene: TRBJ2-6

CDR3aa: ASRATNYEQY
v_gene: TRBV28
j_gene: TRBJ2-7

CDR3aa: ASSVAPTGLNEQF
v_gene: TRBV9
j_gene: TRBJ2-1

CDR3aa: SVGGSGQPQH
v_gene: TRBV29-1
j_gene: TRBJ1-5

CDR3aa: ASSPNSFGDEQF
v_gene: TRBV28
j_gene: TRBJ2-1

CDR3aa: ATSEFPGSGGQVDTQY
v_gene: TRBV24-1
j_gene: TRBJ2-3

CDR3aa: ASSVSAEGYT
v_gene: TRBV2
j_gene: TRBJ1-2

CDR3aa: ASSRGANNEQF
v_gene: TRBV19
j_gene: TRBJ2-1

CDR3aa: ASRFQGGNGYT
v_gene: TRBV6-5
j_gene: TRBJ1-2

CDR3aa: ASSIRQGYGTDTQY
v_gene: TRBV5-1
j_gene: TRBJ2-3

CDR3aa: AAGTAATNEKLF
v_gene: TRBV6-5
j_gene: TRBJ1-4

CDR3aa: ASSGIGNTIY
v_gene: TRBV7-2
j_gene: TRBJ1-3

CDR3aa: ASSLGTASYNEQF
v_gene: TRBV7-6
j_gene: TRBJ2-1

CDR3aa: AISLGRDRVYEQY
v_gene: TRBV6-5
j_gene: TRBJ2-7

CDR3aa: ASSATPQGTTEAF
v_gene: TRBV5-4
j_gene: TRBJ1-1